A single T cell receptor beta chain is shown here with its context. Its target is not known. The data originate from a study of blood T cells in healthy people across ages. The wider study: Per two T cells, template switching captured roughly one barcoded beta molecule. Overall study findings and caveats: Both naive CD4+ cell counts and diversity were greater in long-lived donors than in aged donors.

Through a sample-barcoded 5' primer and a J-beta primer mix, a second PCR was run for roughly 6 to 11 cycles. A template-switch adaptor containing 12 random nucleotides labeled each cDNA molecule. Using its own MiXCR run on the 5' RACE reads, TCRdb lists one record per CDR3 protein. The table lists 780,000 or so distinct CDR3 sequences, about 61% of them singletons. Germline CDR1 is DFQATT and CDR2 is SNEGSKA (reference sequence). With V trimmed by 7 bases and J by 4 bases, 10 bases remained unmatched. CDR3 length equals 13 residues. Each donor had approximately 10 milliliters of peripheral blood drawn.

The chain uses TRBV20-1 and TRBJ2-7, with 7 nucleotides matching TRBD2. This TCR was recovered from a man aged 35 to 55 in good health. Sequencing was done on a sample of blood. DNA of the CDR3: TGCAGTGTTGAAGCTAGCGGACGGTACGAGCAGTACTTC. Amino acid sequence: CSVEASGRYEQYF.